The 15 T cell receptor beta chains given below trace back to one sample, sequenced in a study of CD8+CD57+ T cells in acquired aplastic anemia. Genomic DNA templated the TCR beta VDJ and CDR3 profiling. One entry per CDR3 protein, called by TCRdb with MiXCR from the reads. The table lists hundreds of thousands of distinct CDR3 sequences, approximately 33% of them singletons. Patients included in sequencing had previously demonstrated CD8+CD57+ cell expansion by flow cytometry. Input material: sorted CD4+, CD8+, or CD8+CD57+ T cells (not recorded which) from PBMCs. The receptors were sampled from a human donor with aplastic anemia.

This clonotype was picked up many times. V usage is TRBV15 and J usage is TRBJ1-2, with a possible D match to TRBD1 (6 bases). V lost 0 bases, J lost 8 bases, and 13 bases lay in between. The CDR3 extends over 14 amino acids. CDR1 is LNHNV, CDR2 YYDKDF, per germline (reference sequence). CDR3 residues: CATSRDRAGEGYTF. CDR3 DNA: TGTGCCACCAGCAGAGATCGGGCAGGGGAAGGCTACACCTTC.

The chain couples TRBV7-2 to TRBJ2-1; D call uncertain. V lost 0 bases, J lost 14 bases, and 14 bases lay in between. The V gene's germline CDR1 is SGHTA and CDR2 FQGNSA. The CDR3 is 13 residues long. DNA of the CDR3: TGTGCCAGCAGCTTAGCGCTGAAGGGCGAGGAGTTCTTC. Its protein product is CASSLALKGEEFF.

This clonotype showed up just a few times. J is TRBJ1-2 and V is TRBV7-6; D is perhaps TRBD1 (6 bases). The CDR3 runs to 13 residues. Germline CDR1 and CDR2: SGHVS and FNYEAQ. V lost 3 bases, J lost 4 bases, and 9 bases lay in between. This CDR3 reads CASSLDSTYGYTF. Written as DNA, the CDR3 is TGTGCCAGCAGCTTGGACAGCACCTATGGCTACACCTTC.

The CDR3 reads CATPRGGRQGTTGELFF. The DNA of the CDR3 is TGTGCCACCCCCCGGGGGGGGAGACAGGGTACGACCGGGGAGCTGTTTTTT. The chain links TRBV24-1 to TRBJ2-2, with D perhaps TRBD2 (8 bases). Germline assignment: CDR1 KGHDR and CDR2 SFDVKD. The ends were cut back, 9 bases at V and 5 bases at J, with 24 bases in the middle. The CDR3 length is 17 residues.

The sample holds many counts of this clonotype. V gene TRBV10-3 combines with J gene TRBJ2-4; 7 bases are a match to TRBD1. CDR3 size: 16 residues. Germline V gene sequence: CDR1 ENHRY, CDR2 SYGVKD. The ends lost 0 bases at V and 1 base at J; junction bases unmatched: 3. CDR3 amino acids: CAISESTGKAKNIQYF. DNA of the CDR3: TGTGCCATCAGTGAGTCGACAGGGAAGGCCAAAAACATTCAGTACTTC.

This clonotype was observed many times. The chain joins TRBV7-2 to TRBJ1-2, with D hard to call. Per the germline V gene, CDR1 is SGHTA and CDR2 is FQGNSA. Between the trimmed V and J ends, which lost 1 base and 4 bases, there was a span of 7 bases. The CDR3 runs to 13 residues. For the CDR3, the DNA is TGTGCCAGCAGCTTAGTGGGTAGCTATGGCTACACCTTC. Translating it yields CASSLVGSYGYTF. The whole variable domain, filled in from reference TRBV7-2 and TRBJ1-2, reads GAGVSQSPSNKVTEKGKDVELRCDPISGHTALYWYRQSLGQGLEFLIYFQGNSAPDKSGLPSDRFSAERTGGSVSTLTIQRTQQEDSAVYLCASSLVGSYGYTFGSGTRLTVV.

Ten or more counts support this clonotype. In nucleotides, the CDR3 is TGTGCCAGCAGGACACGAGCGGGACCTTCCTACGAGCAGTACTTC. Residues: CASRTRAGPSYEQYF. The chain carries TRBV7-2 and TRBJ2-7; 7 bases line up with TRBD2. V gave up 6 bases and J gave up 1 base; unmatched junction bases: 9. The CDR3 totals 15 residues. CDR1 and CDR2 from the germline V gene are SGHTA and FQGNSA.

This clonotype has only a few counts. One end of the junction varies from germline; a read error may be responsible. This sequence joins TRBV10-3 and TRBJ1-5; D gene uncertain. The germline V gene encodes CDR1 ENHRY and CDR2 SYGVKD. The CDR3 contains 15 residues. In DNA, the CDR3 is TGTGCCAGCAGTCCTTGGACGGGTAGCAATCAGCCCCAGCATTTT. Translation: CASSPWTGSNQPQHF.

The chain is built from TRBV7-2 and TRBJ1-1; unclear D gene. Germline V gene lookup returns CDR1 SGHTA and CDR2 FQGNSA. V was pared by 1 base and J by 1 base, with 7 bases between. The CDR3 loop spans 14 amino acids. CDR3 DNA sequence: TGTGCCAGCAGCTTAGATGTCCGGAACACTGAAGCTTTCTTT. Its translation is CASSLDVRNTEAFF.

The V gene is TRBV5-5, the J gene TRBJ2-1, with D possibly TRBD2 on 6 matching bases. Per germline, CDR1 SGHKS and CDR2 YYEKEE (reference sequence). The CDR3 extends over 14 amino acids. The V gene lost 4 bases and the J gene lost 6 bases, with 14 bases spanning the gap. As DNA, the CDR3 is TGTGCCAGCAGCATAAGACTAGAGATCAATGAGCAGTTCTTC. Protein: CASSIRLEINEQFF.

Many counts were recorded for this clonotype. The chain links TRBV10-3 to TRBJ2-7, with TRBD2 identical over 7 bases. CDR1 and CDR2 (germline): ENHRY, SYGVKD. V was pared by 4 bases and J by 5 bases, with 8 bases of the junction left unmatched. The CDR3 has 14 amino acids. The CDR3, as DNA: TGTGCCATCAGTGGGGAGAGGGGAGGGAACGAGCAGTACTTC. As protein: CAISGERGGNEQYF.

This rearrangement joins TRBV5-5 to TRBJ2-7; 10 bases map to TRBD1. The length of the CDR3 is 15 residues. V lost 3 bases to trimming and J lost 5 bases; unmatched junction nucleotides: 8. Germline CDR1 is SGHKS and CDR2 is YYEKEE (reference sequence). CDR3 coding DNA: TGTGCCAGCAGCTCGGGGGACAGGGGCCGGGACGAGCAGTACTTC. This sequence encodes CASSSGDRGRDEQYF.

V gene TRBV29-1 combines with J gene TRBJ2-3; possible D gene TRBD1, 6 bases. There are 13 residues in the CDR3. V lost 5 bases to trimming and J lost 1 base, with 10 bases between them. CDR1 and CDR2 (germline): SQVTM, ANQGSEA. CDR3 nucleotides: TGCAGCGTTAATGCAGGGGGCACAGATACGCAGTATTTT. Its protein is CSVNAGGTDTQYF.

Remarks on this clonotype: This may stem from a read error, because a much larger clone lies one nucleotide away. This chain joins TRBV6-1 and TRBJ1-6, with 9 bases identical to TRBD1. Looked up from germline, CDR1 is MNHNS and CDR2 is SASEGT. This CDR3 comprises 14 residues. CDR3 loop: CTSSIGTGNSPLHF. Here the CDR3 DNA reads TGTACCAGCAGTATCGGGACAGGGAATTCACCCCTCCACTTT.

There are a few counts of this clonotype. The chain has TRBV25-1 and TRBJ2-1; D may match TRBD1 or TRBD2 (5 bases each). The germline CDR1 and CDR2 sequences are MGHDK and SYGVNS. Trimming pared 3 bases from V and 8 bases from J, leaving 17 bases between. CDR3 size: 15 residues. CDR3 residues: CASSDPGTRSYEQFF. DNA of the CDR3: TGTGCCAGCAGTGACCCCGGGACCCGCTCCTATGAGCAGTTCTTC.